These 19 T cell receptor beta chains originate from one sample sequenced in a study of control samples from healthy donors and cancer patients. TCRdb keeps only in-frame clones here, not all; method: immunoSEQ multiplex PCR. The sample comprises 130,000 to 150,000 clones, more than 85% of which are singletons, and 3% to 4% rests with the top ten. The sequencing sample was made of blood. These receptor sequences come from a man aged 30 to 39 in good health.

The CDR3 reads CARQELYYEQYF. The CDR3 DNA reads TGTGCCAGGCAGGAGCTCTACTACGAGCAGTACTTC. The rearrangement links TRBV21-1 to TRBJ2-7. TRBV21-1 is reported as a pseudogene. The CDR3 is 12 residues long.

Here the CDR3 reads CASSFDWTASRELFF. In DNA form, the CDR3 reads TGTGCCAGCAGTTTTGACTGGACCGCTTCCCGGGAGCTGTTTTTT. The J gene is TRBJ2-2, the V gene TRBV5-5; D is undetermined. The CDR3 extends over 15 amino acids. V was cut by 5 bases and J by 9 bases, with 20 bases left in between. Germline V CDR1 and CDR2: SGHKS, YYEKEE (reference sequence).

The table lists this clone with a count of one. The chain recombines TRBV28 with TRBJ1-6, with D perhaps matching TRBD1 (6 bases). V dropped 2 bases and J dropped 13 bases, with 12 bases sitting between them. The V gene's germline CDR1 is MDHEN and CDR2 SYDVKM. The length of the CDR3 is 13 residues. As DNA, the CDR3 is TGTGCCAGCAGTTTACCAAACAGGGCTCCCCTCCACTTT. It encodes CASSLPNRAPLHF.

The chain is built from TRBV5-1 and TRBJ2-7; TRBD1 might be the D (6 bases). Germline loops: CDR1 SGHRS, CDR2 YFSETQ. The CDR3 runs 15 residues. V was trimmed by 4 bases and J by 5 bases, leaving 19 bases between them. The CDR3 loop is CASSPAGDLFNEQYF. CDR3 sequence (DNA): TGCGCCAGCAGCCCCGCAGGGGATCTCTTCAACGAGCAGTACTTC.

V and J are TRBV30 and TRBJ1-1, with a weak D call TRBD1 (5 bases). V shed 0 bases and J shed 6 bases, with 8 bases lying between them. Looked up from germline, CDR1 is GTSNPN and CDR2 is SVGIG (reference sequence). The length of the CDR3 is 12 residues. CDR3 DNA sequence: TGTGCCTGGAGTGTGTGGGGGTCTGAAGCTTTCTTT. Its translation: CAWSVWGSEAFF.

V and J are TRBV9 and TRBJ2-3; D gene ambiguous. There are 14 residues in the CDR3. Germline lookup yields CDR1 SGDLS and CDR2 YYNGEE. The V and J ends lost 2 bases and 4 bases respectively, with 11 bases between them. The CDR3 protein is CASSVDMAPDTQYF. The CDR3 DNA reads TGTGCCAGCAGCGTTGACATGGCCCCAGATACGCAGTATTTT.

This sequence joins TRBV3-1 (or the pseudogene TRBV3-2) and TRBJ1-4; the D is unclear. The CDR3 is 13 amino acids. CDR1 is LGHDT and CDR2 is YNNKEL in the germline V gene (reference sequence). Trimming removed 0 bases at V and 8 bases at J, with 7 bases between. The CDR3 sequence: CASSQDLGEKLFF. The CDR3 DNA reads TGTGCCAGCAGCCAAGATTTGGGGGAAAAACTGTTTTTT.

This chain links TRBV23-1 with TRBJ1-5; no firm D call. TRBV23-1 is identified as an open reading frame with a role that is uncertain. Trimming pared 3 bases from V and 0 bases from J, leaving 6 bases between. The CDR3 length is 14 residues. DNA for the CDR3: TGCGCCAGCAGTCACAGGAATAGCAATCAGCCCCAGCATTTT. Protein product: CASSHRNSNQPQHF.

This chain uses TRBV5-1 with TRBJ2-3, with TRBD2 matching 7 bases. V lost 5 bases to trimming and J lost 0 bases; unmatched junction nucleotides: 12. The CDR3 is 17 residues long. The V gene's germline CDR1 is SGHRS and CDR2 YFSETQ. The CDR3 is CASSVRGPAGSTDTQYF. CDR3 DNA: TGCGCCAGCAGTGTACGAGGTCCAGCGGGGAGCACAGATACGCAGTATTTT.

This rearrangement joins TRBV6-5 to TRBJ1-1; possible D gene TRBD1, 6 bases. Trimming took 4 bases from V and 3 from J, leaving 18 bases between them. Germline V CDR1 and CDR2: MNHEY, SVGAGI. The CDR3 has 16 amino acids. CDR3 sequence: CASSSMSGVSYTEAFF. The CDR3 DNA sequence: TGTGCCAGCAGTTCGATGTCAGGGGTATCGTACACTGAAGCTTTCTTT.

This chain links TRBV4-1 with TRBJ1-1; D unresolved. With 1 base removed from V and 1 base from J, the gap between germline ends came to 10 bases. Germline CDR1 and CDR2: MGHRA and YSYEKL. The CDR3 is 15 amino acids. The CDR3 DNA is TGCGCCAGCAGCCAAGTTGACGCTCAGAACACTGAAGCTTTCTTT. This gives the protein CASSQVDAQNTEAFF.

In DNA form, the CDR3 reads TGCGCCAGCAGCGAAGACGGTAACTATGGCTACACCTTC. It is translated as CASSEDGNYGYTF. This chain connects TRBV5-1 to TRBJ1-2; D is ambiguous. Germline CDR1 is SGHRS and CDR2 is YFSETQ. Trimming removed 4 bases from V and 1 base from J, with 8 bases in between. The CDR3 length is 13 residues.

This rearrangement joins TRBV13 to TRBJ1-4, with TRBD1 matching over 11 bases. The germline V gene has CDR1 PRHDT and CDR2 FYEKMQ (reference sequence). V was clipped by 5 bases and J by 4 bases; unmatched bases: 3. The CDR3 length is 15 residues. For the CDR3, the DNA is TGTGCCAGCAGCGGACAGGGGGCGGGTAATGAAAAACTGTTTTTT. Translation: CASSGQGAGNEKLFF.

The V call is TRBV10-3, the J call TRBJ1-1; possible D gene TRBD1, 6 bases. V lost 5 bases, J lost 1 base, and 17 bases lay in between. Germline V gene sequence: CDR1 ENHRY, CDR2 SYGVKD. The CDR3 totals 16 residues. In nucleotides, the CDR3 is TGTGCCATCAGTCCCTGGGGGGGGGCTGAGAACACTGAAGCTTTCTTT. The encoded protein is CAISPWGGAENTEAFF.

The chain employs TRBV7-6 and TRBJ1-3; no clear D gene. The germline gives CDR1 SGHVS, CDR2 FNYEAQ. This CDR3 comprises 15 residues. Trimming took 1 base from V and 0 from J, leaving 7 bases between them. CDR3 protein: CASSLEAASGNTIYF. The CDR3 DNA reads TGTGCCAGCAGCTTAGAGGCAGCCTCTGGAAACACCATATATTTT.

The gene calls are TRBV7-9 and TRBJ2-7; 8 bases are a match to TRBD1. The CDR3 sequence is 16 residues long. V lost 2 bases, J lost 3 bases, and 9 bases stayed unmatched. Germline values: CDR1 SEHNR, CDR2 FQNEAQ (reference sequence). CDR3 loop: CASSLWSGTGGYEQYF. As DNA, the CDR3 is TGTGCCAGCAGCTTATGGTCCGGGACAGGAGGCTACGAGCAGTACTTC.

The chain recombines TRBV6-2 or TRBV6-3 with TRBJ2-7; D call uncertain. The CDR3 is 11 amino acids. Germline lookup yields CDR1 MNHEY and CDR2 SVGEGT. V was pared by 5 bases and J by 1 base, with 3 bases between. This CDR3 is CASSRSYEQYF. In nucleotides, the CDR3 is TGTGCCAGCAGTCGATCCTACGAGCAGTACTTC.

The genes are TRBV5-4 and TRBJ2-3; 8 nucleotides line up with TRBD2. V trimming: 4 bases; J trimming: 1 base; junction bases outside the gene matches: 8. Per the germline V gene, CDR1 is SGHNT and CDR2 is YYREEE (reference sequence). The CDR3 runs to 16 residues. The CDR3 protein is CASSRGGPGRTDTQYF. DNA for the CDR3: TGTGCCAGCAGCCGCGGGGGGCCGGGTCGCACAGATACGCAGTATTTT.

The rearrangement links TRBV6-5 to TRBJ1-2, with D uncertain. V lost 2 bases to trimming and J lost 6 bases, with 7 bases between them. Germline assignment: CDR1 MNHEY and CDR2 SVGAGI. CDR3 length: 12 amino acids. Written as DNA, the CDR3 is TGTGCCAGCAGTTACGCTGGGGATGGCTACACCTTC. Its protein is CASSYAGDGYTF.